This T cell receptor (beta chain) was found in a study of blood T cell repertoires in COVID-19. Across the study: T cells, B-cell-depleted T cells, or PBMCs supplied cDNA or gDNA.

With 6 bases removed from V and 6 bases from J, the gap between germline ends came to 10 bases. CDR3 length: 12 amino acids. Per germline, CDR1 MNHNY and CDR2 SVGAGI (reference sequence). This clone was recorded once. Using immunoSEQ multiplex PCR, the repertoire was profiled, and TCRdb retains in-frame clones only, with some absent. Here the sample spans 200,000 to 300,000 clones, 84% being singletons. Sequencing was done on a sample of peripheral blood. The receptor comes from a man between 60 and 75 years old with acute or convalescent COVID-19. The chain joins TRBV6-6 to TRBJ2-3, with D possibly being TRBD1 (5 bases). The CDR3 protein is CASSQGADTQYF. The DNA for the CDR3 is TGTGCCAGCAGCCAAGGGGCCGATACGCAGTATTTT.